This T cell receptor (beta chain) was captured in a study of T cells expressing NK-cell markers. Turning to the study itself: The study drew TCR beta repertoires from sorted CD3+CD56+NKG2C+, CD3+CD56+NKG2C- and CD3+CD56-NKG2C+ T cells. Eight donors were sequenced, of whom seven were HCMV-seropositive, while the remaining one was HCMV-seronegative.

The CDR3 has 12 residues. CDR1 is SNHLY and CDR2 is FYNNEI in the germline V gene. The study, taken as a whole, reports: Several donors showed these clonotypes also leading the CD3+CD56-NKG2C+ fraction.

5'RACE template switching with UMIs generated TCR beta cDNA. Using the 5' RACE reads, TCRdb records one entry per CDR3 protein without DNA. This sample contains 400,000 to 450,000 distinct CDR3 sequences. Turning to this clonotype: Its specificity is not known.

The chain carries TRBV2 and TRBJ1-1. Sequenced material: blood T cells: a sorted CD56 or NKG2C T cell subset, CD4+ or CD8+ T cells, or bulk PBMC T cells (not recorded which). This clonotype was sampled from a woman aged 18 to 75 in good health. CDR3 residues: CASSTGNRGAFF.